These 30 T cell receptor beta chains came from one sample sequenced in a study of blood T cell dynamics during melanoma immunotherapy. Data came from immunoSEQ multiplex PCR; TCRdb stores just in-frame clones and leaves some out. The sample consists of 10,000 to 15,000 clones, about 86% of them appearing once. Time point here: pre-treatment baseline. The sequences come from blood, collected from a patient treated with checkpoint blockade. Receptor source: a human donor with melanoma.

The J gene is TRBJ1-6, the V gene TRBV25-1; D is uncertain. The V end lost 2 bases, the J end lost 7 bases, and 3 bases lay between the germline ends. Germline V gene lookup returns CDR1 MGHDK and CDR2 SYGVNS. This CDR3 has 12 amino acids. Written as DNA, the CDR3 is TGTGCCAGCAGTGAACAGAATTCACCCCTCCACTTT. As protein: CASSEQNSPLHF.

The V call is TRBV4-1, the J call TRBJ2-3; the match to TRBD2 covers 8 bases. Germline V gene sequence: CDR1 MGHRA, CDR2 YSYEKL. The CDR3 length is 17 residues. V was clipped by 1 base and J by 0 bases; unmatched bases: 6. The CDR3 reads CASSQVQASGSTDTQYF. The CDR3, as DNA: TGCGCCAGCAGCCAAGTACAGGCTAGCGGGAGCACAGATACGCAGTATTTT.

The gene calls are TRBV6-5 and TRBJ2-1; 7 nucleotides agree with TRBD1. There are 15 residues in the CDR3. The trim removed 0 bases at V and 2 bases at J, leaving 1 base unmatched. Per germline, CDR1 MNHEY and CDR2 SVGAGI. The CDR3 reads CASSYSGQTYNEQFF. The CDR3 nucleotides read TGTGCCAGCAGTTACTCGGGACAGACCTACAATGAGCAGTTCTTC.

V usage is TRBV7-3 and J usage is TRBJ1-1; D not certain. This CDR3 contains 13 residues. Trimming shortened V by 5 bases and J by 1 base, and 8 bases separated the two germline ends. The V gene's germline CDR1 is SGHTA and CDR2 FQGTGA. The CDR3 sequence is CASSINRNTEAFF. The CDR3 region has the DNA TGTGCCAGCAGCATAAACAGGAACACTGAAGCTTTCTTT.

This chain uses TRBV16 with TRBJ1-4; possibly TRBD1 for D (5 bases). V was cut by 2 bases and J by 5 bases, with 15 bases left in between. Per germline, CDR1 KGHSY and CDR2 FQNENV. The CDR3 spans 16 residues. CDR3 bases: TGTGCCAGCAGCCAAAGATTGTTGGAGGGGAATGAAAAACTGTTTTTT. It translates to CASSQRLLEGNEKLFF.

The chain couples TRBV18 to TRBJ2-5; D remains ambiguous. The ends were cut back, 0 bases at V and 5 bases at J, with 4 bases in the middle. CDR1 and CDR2 from the germline V gene are KGHSH and LQKENI. This CDR3 region has 12 residues. CDR3 nucleotide sequence: TGTGCCAGCTCACCACCTTTCGAGACCCAGTACTTC. Encoded protein: CASSPPFETQYF.

The chain employs TRBV29-1 and TRBJ1-2; 7 bases match TRBD1. The trim removed 0 bases at V and 8 bases at J, leaving 12 bases unmatched. CDR3 length equals 15 residues. Germline-derived CDR1 and CDR2 are SQVTM and ANQGSEA. CDR3 in DNA: TGCAGCGTTGAAGAGTCAGGGGGTCGGTTAGGAGGCTACACCTTC. This gives the protein CSVEESGGRLGGYTF.

This chain joins TRBV4-2 and TRBJ2-2; D gene ambiguous. Germline V gene data show CDR1 as LGHNA and CDR2 as YNFKEQ. CDR3 size: 14 residues. Trimming left V 8 bases short and J 3 bases short, with 13 bases between. In DNA, the CDR3 is TGTGCCAGCCGATGGGCCTCGGACACCGGGGAGCTGTTTTTT. Encoded protein: CASRWASDTGELFF.

V gene TRBV30 combines with J gene TRBJ1-1; D ambiguous. This CDR3 is 12 amino acids long. Germline V CDR1 and CDR2: GTSNPN, SVGIG (reference sequence). Deletions cut 4 bases from V and 3 bases from J, with 9 bases between. In DNA, the CDR3 is TGTGCCTGGACAAGGGTGGACACTGAAGCTTTCTTT. This sequence encodes CAWTRVDTEAFF.

V is TRBV4-1 and J is TRBJ2-3; TRBD2 aligns across 11 bases. The CDR3 runs to 16 residues. Germline CDR1 is MGHRA and CDR2 is YSYEKL. The V gene end was trimmed by 3 bases and the J gene end by 8 bases; junction bases not matched to a gene: 10. DNA for the CDR3: TGCGCCAGCAGCCAGGATAGCGGGGGGGCTTTGAGTACGCAGTATTTT. The encoded protein is CASSQDSGGALSTQYF.

The rearrangement joins TRBV6-1 to TRBJ2-2, with D possibly matching TRBD2 (5 bases). From germline, CDR1 is MNHNS and CDR2 SASEGT. The CDR3 runs 15 residues. Trimming cost V 7 bases and J 5 bases, with 17 bases left between them. The CDR3 reads CASIAGSRRTGELFF. The CDR3 coding sequence is TGTGCCAGCATCGCCGGGTCCCGGAGGACCGGGGAGCTGTTTTTT.

This chain connects TRBV5-8 to TRBJ2-5, with D tentatively TRBD1 or TRBD2 (5 bases each). The CDR3 contains 14 residues. V was trimmed by 3 bases and J by 1 base, leaving 10 bases between them. Germline lookup yields CDR1 SGHTS and CDR2 YDEGEE. Written as DNA, the CDR3 is TGTGCCAGCAGCTGGGGGTCGTTCCAAGAGACCCAGTACTTC. Amino acids: CASSWGSFQETQYF.

The chain combines TRBV28 with TRBJ2-5, with a weak D call TRBD1 (5 bases). The DNA end is more similar to TRBJ2-7, so the J call may be wrong. This CDR3 contains 12 residues. The germline gives CDR1 MDHEN, CDR2 SYDVKM. CDR3 in DNA: TGTGCCAGCACCACCGGACACTACGAGCAGTACTTC. It specifies CASTTGHYEQYF.

The chain uses TRBV30 and TRBJ2-7; D assignment may be TRBD1 or TRBD2 (5 bases each). Trimming stripped 4 bases from V and 3 bases from J, with 13 bases between. The CDR3 covers 13 residues. Looked up from germline, CDR1 is GTSNPN and CDR2 is SVGIG (reference sequence). The CDR3 protein is CAWTREKGYEQYF. CDR3 in DNA: TGTGCCTGGACCAGGGAGAAGGGCTACGAGCAGTACTTC.

The chain recombines TRBV18 with TRBJ2-7, with 10 nucleotides matching TRBD1. Per germline, CDR1 KGHSH and CDR2 LQKENI. V shed 6 bases, J shed 3 bases, and the junction held 5 bases outside the gene matches. The CDR3 loop spans 14 amino acids. In nucleotides, the CDR3 is TGTGCCAGCTCCGGGGGACAGGGGTTCTACGAGCAGTACTTC. Amino acid sequence: CASSGGQGFYEQYF.

The chain recombines TRBV4-1 with TRBJ2-1; no reliable D call. This CDR3 has 13 amino acids. Trimming shortened V by 0 bases and J by 9 bases, and 9 bases separated the two germline ends. Germline lookup yields CDR1 MGHRA and CDR2 YSYEKL. CDR3: CASSQEAYLEQFF. CDR3 bases: TGCGCCAGCAGCCAAGAAGCGTATCTTGAGCAGTTCTTC.

The V and J genes are TRBV15 and TRBJ2-5; D is perhaps TRBD2 (5 bases). This CDR3 is built from 13 residues. Between the trimmed V and J ends, which lost 5 bases and 2 bases, there was a span of 9 bases. Germline CDR1 is LNHNV and CDR2 is YYDKDF (reference sequence). The CDR3 DNA follows: TGTGCCACCAGCGGCGGGCGACAAGAGACCCAGTACTTC. It encodes CATSGGRQETQYF.

The rearrangement links TRBV20-1 to TRBJ2-1, with D hard to call. The germline V gene encodes CDR1 DFQATT and CDR2 SNEGSKA (reference sequence). The CDR3 covers 10 residues. The V gene lost 5 bases and the J gene lost 10 bases, with 9 bases spanning the gap. CDR3 coding DNA: TGCAGTGCTGCACTGGGCGAGCAGTTCTTC. Its protein product is CSAALGEQFF.

The chain carries TRBV5-6 and TRBJ1-3; weak D call: TRBD1 (6 bases). Germline values: CDR1 SGHDT, CDR2 YYEEEE. V lost 2 bases to trimming and J lost 4 bases, with 7 bases between them. The CDR3 spans 13 residues. The CDR3 region is CASSFGQGNTIYF. CDR3 bases: TGTGCCAGCAGCTTTGGACAGGGAAACACCATATATTTT.

The chain joins TRBV5-1 to TRBJ1-1, with a tentative D call TRBD1 (5 bases). This CDR3 spans 18 amino acids. The germline CDR1 and CDR2 sequences are SGHRS and YFSETQ. Trimming removed 5 bases from V and 2 bases from J, with 25 bases in between. DNA for the CDR3: TGCGCCAGCAGACACACCGGTGGGAACAGGACACTAAACACTGAAGCTTTCTTT. Protein sequence: CASRHTGGNRTLNTEAFF.

The rearrangement uses TRBV18 and TRBJ2-6, with TRBD1 identical over 9 bases. This CDR3 contains 18 residues. CDR1 is KGHSH and CDR2 is LQKENI in the germline V gene. V lost 0 bases and J lost 1; bases outside the gene matches: 4. Written as DNA, the CDR3 is TGTGCCAGCTCACCACCGGGGACAGGGACTTCTGGGGCCAACGTCCTGACTTTC. This gives the protein CASSPPGTGTSGANVLTF.

This chain links TRBV7-2 with TRBJ1-1; D gene ambiguous. Deletions cut 5 bases from V and 4 bases from J, with 11 bases between. CDR3 length: 13 residues. Germline CDR1 is SGHTA and CDR2 is FQGNSA. The CDR3 DNA sequence: TGTGCCAGCAGCCCCGGGCCAGGCACTGAAGCTTTCTTT. Protein sequence: CASSPGPGTEAFF.

This clone was seen only a few times. V gene TRBV7-3 combines with J gene TRBJ1-1; D unresolved. The V end lost 2 bases, the J end lost 1 base, and 5 bases lay between the germline ends. Germline V gene lookup returns CDR1 SGHTA and CDR2 FQGTGA. This CDR3 is built from 13 residues. CDR3: CASSLSANTEAFF. Written as DNA, the CDR3 is TGTGCCAGCAGCTTATCTGCGAACACTGAAGCTTTCTTT.

The V and J genes are TRBV7-2 and TRBJ2-7; D possibly corresponds to TRBD2 (6 bases). The CDR3 consists of 15 residues. The V gene lost 1 base and the J gene lost 3 bases, with 13 bases spanning the gap. Germline CDR1 and CDR2: SGHTA and FQGNSA. As DNA, the CDR3 is TGTGCCAGCAGCTTAGTGGTCGGGAGAGGCTACGAGCAGTACTTC. Protein product: CASSLVVGRGYEQYF.

The chain employs TRBV10-3 and TRBJ2-7; D unclear. The CDR3 sequence is 14 residues long. The germline V and J ends were trimmed by 0 bases and 6 bases, with 12 bases remaining between them. Per germline, CDR1 ENHRY and CDR2 SYGVKD. The CDR3, as DNA: TGTGCCATCAGTGAGTCGAAGGCCCCTGGCGAGCAGTACTTC. This encodes CAISESKAPGEQYF.

This clone was picked up a small number of times. This sequence joins TRBV19 and TRBJ1-6; no firm D call. The CDR3 runs to 16 residues. Per the germline V gene, CDR1 is LNHDA and CDR2 is SQIVND (reference sequence). V lost 7 bases and J lost 8, with 21 bases in between. In DNA form, the CDR3 reads TGTGCCAGTATATTTAGTGTGTGGGGTTATGATTCACCCCTCCACTTT. It is translated as CASIFSVWGYDSPLHF.

This chain links TRBV7-8 with TRBJ2-1; D unresolved. The germline CDR1 and CDR2 sequences are SGHVS and FQNEAQ. This CDR3 is 12 amino acids long. V was cut by 5 bases and J by 5 bases, with 7 bases left in between. For the CDR3, the DNA is TGTGCCAGCAGCAAACGGAACAATGAGCAGTTCTTC. Protein sequence: CASSKRNNEQFF.

V is TRBV30 and J is TRBJ2-5; D is tentatively TRBD1 or TRBD2 (5 bases each). Deletions cut 2 bases from V and 2 bases from J, with 12 bases between. Germline CDR1 GTSNPN, CDR2 SVGIG (reference sequence). This CDR3 contains 14 residues. This chain's CDR3 is CAWSLGVLQETQYF. In DNA form, the CDR3 reads TGTGCCTGGAGTCTGGGGGTGTTACAAGAGACCCAGTACTTC.

This chain connects TRBV5-1 to TRBJ2-2; 7 nucleotides match TRBD2. Germline V gene lookup returns CDR1 SGHRS and CDR2 YFSETQ. The J segment lost 1 base and the V segment lost 0 bases, leaving 0 bases of the junction unmatched. The CDR3 covers 15 residues. In DNA, the CDR3 is TGCGCCAGCAGCTTGGCGGGAGGGAACACCGGGGAGCTGTTTTTT. As protein: CASSLAGGNTGELFF. Drawing the rest from reference TRBV5-1 and TRBJ2-2, the complete variable domain is KAGVTQTPRYLIKTRGQQVTLSCSPISGHRSVSWYQQTPGQGLQFLFEYFSETQRNKGNFPGRFSGRQFSNSRSEMNVSTLELGDSALYLCASSLAGGNTGELFFGEGSRLTVL.

This rearrangement joins TRBV7-9 to TRBJ2-1; D possibly uses TRBD1 or TRBD2 (5 bases each). Germline CDR1 is SEHNR and CDR2 is FQNEAQ (reference sequence). V was shortened by 2 bases and J by 0 bases, with 20 bases between the two germline ends. This CDR3 spans 19 amino acids. The chain's CDR3 is CASSLNLGWGSNSYNEQFF. The CDR3, as DNA: TGTGCCAGCAGCTTAAATCTCGGTTGGGGGAGTAACTCCTACAATGAGCAGTTCTTC.